The source of this T cell receptor beta chain is a study of blood T cell repertoires in COVID-19. Turning to the study itself: From the United States, Italy and Spain came samples of acute and convalescent COVID-19. In each case, the material was cDNA or gDNA derived from T cells, B-cell-depleted T cells, or PBMCs.

Authors' data handling: Estimates of nucleated cell counts were drawn from the amplification of reference gene primers. Assay used: immunoSEQ multiplex PCR; TCRdb lists only in-frame clones, some missing. The V and J calls and clone size come from that table; D and trimming were worked out from the DNA. The table lists 95,000 to 100,000 clones, 60% to 85% of them singletons. The junction had 9 bases not matched to a gene; V was cut back by 5 bases and J by 2 bases. Germline V gene lookup returns CDR1 MNHEY and CDR2 SVGEGT. The CDR3 loop spans 15 amino acids. The chain links TRBV6-2 or TRBV6-3 to TRBJ2-7; 7 nucleotides line up with TRBD2. The TCR was taken from a woman aged 80 or over with active or convalescent COVID-19. Source material: peripheral blood. The CDR3 coding sequence is TGTGCCAGCAGTAAGCCGGGACTAAAAACCTACGAGCAGTACTTC. Translated: CASSKPGLKTYEQYF.